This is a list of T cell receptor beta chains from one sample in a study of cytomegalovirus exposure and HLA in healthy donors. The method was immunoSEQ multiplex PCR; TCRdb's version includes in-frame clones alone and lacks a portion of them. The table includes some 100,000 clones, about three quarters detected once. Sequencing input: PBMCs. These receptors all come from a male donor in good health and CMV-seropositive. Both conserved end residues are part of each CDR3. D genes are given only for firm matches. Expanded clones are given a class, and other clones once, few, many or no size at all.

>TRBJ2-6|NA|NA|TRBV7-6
CASSSQASGANVLTF
TGTGCCAGCAGCTCACAGGCATCTGGGGCCAACGTCCTGACTTTC
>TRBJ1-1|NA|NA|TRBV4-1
CASSLPGTNTEAFF
TGCGCCAGCAGCCTCCCAGGGACTAACACTGAAGCTTTCTTT
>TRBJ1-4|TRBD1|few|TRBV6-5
CASGTGVGEKLFF
TGTGCCAGCGGGACAGGGGTGGGTGAAAAACTGTTTTTT
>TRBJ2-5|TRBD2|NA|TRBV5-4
CASSSKLAGASETQYF
TGTGCCAGCAGCTCCAAACTAGCGGGGGCTTCCGAGACCCAGTACTTC
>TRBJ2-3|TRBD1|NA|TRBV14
CASSQGRRITGQGHSTDTQYF
TGTGCCAGCAGCCAAGGGCGACGTATAACCGGACAGGGCCATAGCACAGATACGCAGTATTTT
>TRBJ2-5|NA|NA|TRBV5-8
CASSFVQYQETQYF
TGTGCCAGCAGCTTCGTACAGTACCAAGAGACCCAGTACTTC
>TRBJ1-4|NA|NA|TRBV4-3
CASSQRTRGGDEKLFF
TGCGCCAGCAGCCAGAGGACGCGGGGAGGTGATGAAAAACTGTTTTTT
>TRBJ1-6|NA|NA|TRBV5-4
CASSWRDSNSPLHF
TGTGCCAGCAGCTGGAGGGACTCCAATTCACCCCTCCACTTT
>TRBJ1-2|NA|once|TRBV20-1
CSAIGQSGYTF
TGCAGTGCTATTGGACAGAGCGGCTACACCTTC
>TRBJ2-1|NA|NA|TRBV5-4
CASSLDPQPARNEQFF
TGTGCCAGCAGCTTGGATCCACAGCCGGCCCGGAATGAGCAGTTCTTC
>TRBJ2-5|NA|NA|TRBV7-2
CASTLEGRGWETQYF
TGTGCCAGCACTTTAGAAGGGAGGGGGTGGGAGACCCAGTACTTC
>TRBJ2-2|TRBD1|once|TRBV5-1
CASSSVQGADGELFF
TGCGCCAGCAGCAGCGTTCAGGGGGCTGACGGGGAGCTGTTTTTT
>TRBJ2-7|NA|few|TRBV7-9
CASELAEDEQYF
TGTGCCAGCGAGCTCGCGGAGGACGAGCAGTACTTC
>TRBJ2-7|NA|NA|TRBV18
CASSPGQGPYEQYF
TGTGCCAGCTCACCTGGTCAGGGGCCCTACGAGCAGTACTTC
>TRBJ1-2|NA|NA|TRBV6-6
CASSSRGGKGYTF
TGTGCCAGCAGTTCGAGGGGGGGCAAAGGCTACACCTTC
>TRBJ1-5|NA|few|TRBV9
CASSADGGANQPQHF
TGTGCCAGCAGCGCGGACGGGGGGGCCAATCAGCCCCAGCATTTT
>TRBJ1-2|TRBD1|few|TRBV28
CASSSPSRAGGGYTF
TGTGCCAGCAGTTCCCCGTCTCGGGCAGGGGGAGGCTACACCTTC
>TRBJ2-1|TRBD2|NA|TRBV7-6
CASSRTSGGRNEQFF
TGTGCCAGCAGCCGGACTAGCGGGGGGCGTAATGAGCAGTTCTTC
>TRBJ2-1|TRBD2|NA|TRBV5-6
CASSPLPSGGRNEQFF
TGTGCCAGCAGCCCGCTGCCTAGCGGGGGTAGAAATGAGCAGTTCTTC
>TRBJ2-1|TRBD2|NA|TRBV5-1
CASTRGEYYNEQFF
TGCGCCAGCACCCGGGGGGAATACTACAATGAGCAGTTCTTC
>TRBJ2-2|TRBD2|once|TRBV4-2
CASSHSGATGELFF
TGTGCCAGCAGCCACAGCGGGGCAACCGGGGAGCTGTTTTTT
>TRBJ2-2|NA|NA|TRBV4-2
CASSQVRGGELFF
TGTGCCAGCAGCCAAGTACGAGGCGGGGAGCTGTTTTTT
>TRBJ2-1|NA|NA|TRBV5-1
CASSPKYNEQFF
TGCGCCAGCAGCCCAAAATACAATGAGCAGTTCTTC
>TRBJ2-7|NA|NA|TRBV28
CASSLAGSSYEQYF
TGTGCCAGCAGTTTAGCGGGGAGCTCCTACGAGCAGTACTTC
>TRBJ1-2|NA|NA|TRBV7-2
CASSLESAGDYGYTF
TGTGCCAGCAGCTTAGAATCGGCGGGAGACTATGGCTACACCTTC
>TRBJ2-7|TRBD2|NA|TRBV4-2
CASSQDSGSSYEQYF
TGTGCCAGCAGCCAAGATAGCGGGAGCTCCTACGAGCAGTACTTC
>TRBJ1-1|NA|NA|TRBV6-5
CATTSGGWSNTEAFF
TGTGCCACCACCTCGGGGGGATGGTCTAACACTGAAGCTTTCTTT